This T cell receptor (beta chain) came from a study of T cell repertoires in cytomegalovirus infection. About the research overall: Well-studied HLA-B-restricted CMV epitopes were used in the study alongside recently identified HLA-C-restricted ones. Based on public TCR beta signatures, there were indications of CMV infection and of a matching HLA type. Study-wide results and limits: The cumulative frequency of public TCR beta families distinguished individuals who carried CMV together with the relevant HLA. The study found HLA-C-restricted CMV-specific TCR beta clonotypes dominating the ex vivo response.

Trimming removed 4 bases from V and 2 bases from J, with 10 bases in between. The CDR3 runs to 14 residues. CDR1 and CDR2 (germline): MNHEY, SVGEGT. TCRdb processed the reads anew with MiXCR; each CDR3 protein has one entry. The table records about 920,000 distinct CDR3 sequences, around 32% of them present only once. As regards this clonotype: The target antigen is unknown.

This clonotype originated in a human donor in good health (CMV status not recorded). Some clones in this sample may be carry-over from other donors' samples. Here the sequenced sample was cultured CD8+ T cells from PBMCs, taken from culture after CMV antigen stimulation. The chain links TRBV6-2 or TRBV6-3 to TRBJ2-3; D is undetermined. CDR3 amino acids: CASSSRAYTDTQYF. DNA of the CDR3: TGTGCCAGCAGTTCTCGGGCTTACACAGATACGCAGTATTTT.